This entry lists 23 T cell receptor beta chains sequenced from one sample in a study of beta chain features in type 1 diabetes. No antigens are known for them. Since all of the isolated RNA was reverse transcribed, expressed TCRB transcripts were what got sequenced. The data were produced by immunoSEQ multiplex PCR, yet TCRdb's version contains in-frame clones alone and is incomplete. The sample yields some 360,000 clones, around 10% seen once. Study-level results: Type 1 diabetes patients showed a moderate but significant shortening of TCRB CDR3s in all four CD4+ subsets.

Sequencing used central memory CD4+ T cells from blood. The receptor source for this set is a man aged 30 to 45 with type 1 diabetes.

This rearrangement joins TRBV19 to TRBJ2-3; 8 nucleotides line up with TRBD2. The germline V gene has CDR1 LNHDA and CDR2 SQIVND (reference sequence). The CDR3 consists of 13 residues. V lost 6 bases and J lost 4; bases outside the gene matches: 3. This chain's CDR3 is CASSGRGADTQYF. Written as DNA, the CDR3 is TGTGCCAGTAGCGGGAGGGGAGCAGATACGCAGTATTTT.

This clone has only a few counts. The genes are TRBV6-5 and TRBJ2-7; no clear D gene. The germline CDR1 and CDR2 sequences are MNHEY and SVGAGI. This CDR3 contains 12 residues. V lost 7 bases and J lost 3, with 10 bases in between. The CDR3 region is CASIGSRYEQYF. For the CDR3, the DNA is TGTGCCAGCATAGGATCGCGCTACGAGCAGTACTTC.

This CDR3 is CASRQDGRGEAFF. The CDR3 region has the DNA TGTGCCAGCAGGCAGGACGGCCGCGGCGAAGCTTTCTTT. The genes are TRBV6-6 and TRBJ1-1; D remains unclear. Germline lookup yields CDR1 MNHNY and CDR2 SVGAGI (reference sequence). The CDR3 length is 13 residues. V lost 6 bases and J 8 bases, leaving 16 bases between the germline ends.

This chain joins TRBV19 and TRBJ1-1; no reliable D call. The CDR3 has 15 residues. With 0 bases removed from V and 5 bases from J, the gap between germline ends came to 13 bases. Germline values: CDR1 LNHDA, CDR2 SQIVND (reference sequence). The CDR3 loop is CASSIDLVRRTEAFF. The CDR3 DNA is TGTGCCAGTAGTATAGATCTGGTCCGAAGGACTGAAGCTTTCTTT.

This clone came up many times. Other DNA sequences of this sample code for an identical CDR3. The chain employs TRBV10-3 and TRBJ2-7, with 8 nucleotides matching TRBD1. The CDR3 is made up of 13 amino acids. CDR1 and CDR2 (germline): ENHRY, SYGVKD. With V trimmed by 2 bases and J by 4 bases, 1 base remained unmatched. The CDR3 loop is CAISEGQGYEQYF. The CDR3 coding sequence is TGTGCCATCAGTGAGGGACAGGGATACGAGCAGTACTTC.

V usage is TRBV7-8 and J usage is TRBJ1-5, with 10 bases identical to TRBD1. The V and J ends lost 4 bases and 6 bases, in that order; junction bases with no gene match: 6. CDR1 and CDR2 from the germline V gene are SGHVS and FQNEAQ. The CDR3 is made up of 15 amino acids. The CDR3 sequence is CASSSKDRGAQPQHF. The CDR3, as DNA: TGTGCCAGCAGCTCTAAGGACAGGGGGGCTCAGCCCCAGCATTTT.

Details on this clone: Other DNA sequences in the sample encode the same CDR3. This rearrangement joins TRBV14 to TRBJ1-1, with TRBD1 identical over 9 bases. V lost 4 bases and J lost 4; bases outside the gene matches: 1. The CDR3 is made up of 13 amino acids. Germline CDR1 is SGHDN and CDR2 is FVKESK. Here the CDR3 reads CASSLTGGTEAFF. The DNA of the CDR3 is TGTGCCAGCAGCCTGACAGGGGGCACTGAAGCTTTCTTT.

This clone was observed a handful of times. The chain joins TRBV11-3 to TRBJ2-2, with 9 bases identical to TRBD1. This CDR3 region has 17 residues. After removal of 4 bases from V and 3 bases from J, the junction contained 9 bases not matched to a gene. Per the germline V gene, CDR1 is SGHNT and CDR2 is YENEEA. The CDR3 DNA sequence: TGTGCCAGCAGCTACCCAAGGCGGGACAGGGACACCGGGGAGCTGTTTTTT. It translates to CASSYPRRDRDTGELFF.

There are a few counts of this clone. One end of the junction fails to match germline, which may point to a read error. The CDR3 spells CASGRFENTGSTF. The CDR3 DNA reads as TGTGCCAGCGGCCGATTCGAGAACACTGGCTCCACCTTC. The chain uses TRBV2 and TRBJ1-2; D gene ambiguous. Germline CDR1 reads SNHLY; CDR2 reads FYNNEI. The CDR3 spans 13 residues.

This clone was counted between two and nine times. The chain is built from TRBV7-2 and TRBJ2-7; 7 nucleotides match TRBD2. Germline CDR1 reads SGHTA; CDR2 reads FQGNSA. CDR3 length: 12 residues. The junction had 4 bases not matched to a gene; V was cut back by 5 bases and J by 6 bases. The CDR3 loop is CASSLWGGEQYF. DNA for the CDR3: TGTGCCAGCAGCCTCTGGGGGGGCGAGCAGTACTTC. Combining the CDR3 with reference TRBV7-2 and TRBJ2-7 gives the whole variable domain GAGVSQSPSNKVTEKGKDVELRCDPISGHTALYWYRQSLGQGLEFLIYFQGNSAPDKSGLPSDRFSAERTGGSVSTLTIQRTQQEDSAVYLCASSLWGGEQYFGPGTRLTVT.

This clone has just one count. The chain has TRBV5-1 and TRBJ2-3, with TRBD2 identical over 10 bases. With 0 bases clipped from V and 5 bases from J, the junction kept 9 bases outside the gene matches. Germline lookup yields CDR1 SGHRS and CDR2 YFSETQ. The CDR3 extends over 17 amino acids. The CDR3 sequence is CASSLARTSGGEDTQYF. CDR3 bases: TGCGCCAGCAGCTTGGCCAGGACTAGCGGAGGGGAAGATACGCAGTATTTT.

Worth noting for this clone: Additional DNA sequences in this sample encode the identical CDR3. V gene TRBV5-1 combines with J gene TRBJ2-5, with D perhaps TRBD1 (5 bases). The CDR3 is made up of 15 amino acids. The germline V gene has CDR1 SGHRS and CDR2 YFSETQ. V lost 0 bases and J lost 2, with 11 bases in between. The CDR3 protein is CASSLAETDQETQYF. DNA for the CDR3: TGCGCCAGCAGCTTGGCCGAGACAGATCAAGAGACCCAGTACTTC. Supplemented by reference TRBV5-1 and TRBJ2-5, the full variable domain reads KAGVTQTPRYLIKTRGQQVTLSCSPISGHRSVSWYQQTPGQGLQFLFEYFSETQRNKGNFPGRFSGRQFSNSRSEMNVSTLELGDSALYLCASSLAETDQETQYFGPGTRLLVL.

This clone came up a few times. The chain is built from TRBV7-2 and TRBJ1-5; D remains ambiguous. Germline lookup yields CDR1 SGHTA and CDR2 FQGNSA. The CDR3 is made up of 12 amino acids. Trimming removed 9 bases from V and 4 bases from J, with 10 bases in between. This CDR3 is CASSFPNQPQHF. The DNA of the CDR3 is TGTGCCAGTAGTTTTCCGAATCAGCCCCAGCATTTT.

This clone appeared a few times. This rearrangement joins TRBV6-5 to TRBJ1-5; 9 bases are a match to TRBD1. This CDR3 comprises 13 residues. The ends lost 4 bases at V and 7 bases at J; junction bases unmatched: 2. Germline CDR1 is MNHEY and CDR2 is SVGAGI. The CDR3 loop is CASSWTGAQPQHF. CDR3 bases: TGTGCCAGCAGTTGGACAGGGGCGCAGCCCCAGCATTTT.

CDR3 in DNA: TGTGCCAGCAGCTTGGGACAGACCTACTATGGCTACACCTTC. It encodes CASSLGQTYYGYTF. The chain employs TRBV11-3 and TRBJ1-2; 7 bases agree with TRBD1. Germline V gives CDR1 SGHNT, CDR2 YENEEA. The CDR3 totals 14 residues. V was clipped by 3 bases and J by 3 bases; unmatched bases: 4.

This clone was seen at least ten times. This chain's CDR3 is CASSLEARGEGYTF. DNA of the CDR3: TGCGCCAGCAGCTTGGAGGCCAGGGGGGAAGGCTACACCTTC. The chain carries TRBV5-1 and TRBJ1-2; 7 positions agree with TRBD1. Germline V gene sequence: CDR1 SGHRS, CDR2 YFSETQ. The trim removed 0 bases at V and 8 bases at J, leaving 7 bases unmatched. The CDR3 has 14 amino acids. The full variable domain, its missing parts supplied by reference TRBV5-1 and TRBJ1-2, is KAGVTQTPRYLIKTRGQQVTLSCSPISGHRSVSWYQQTPGQGLQFLFEYFSETQRNKGNFPGRFSGRQFSNSRSEMNVSTLELGDSALYLCASSLEARGEGYTFGSGTRLTVV.

This clone was found a few times. The chain couples TRBV9 to TRBJ2-1, with D unresolved. This CDR3 is 14 amino acids long. Germline lookup yields CDR1 SGDLS and CDR2 YYNGEE. V lost 6 bases and J 4 bases, leaving 14 bases between the germline ends. DNA of the CDR3: TGTGCCAGCAAACGTCTCCCCGCTTACAATGAGCAGTTCTTC. This sequence encodes CASKRLPAYNEQFF.

The CDR3 nucleotides read TGTGCTAGTGGACTAGCGGGAGAGACCCAGTACTTC. It encodes CASGLAGETQYF. The gene calls are TRBV7-7 and TRBJ2-5; 11 nucleotides agree with TRBD2. The V gene's germline CDR1 is SSHAT and CDR2 FNYEAQ (reference sequence). The length of the CDR3 is 12 residues.

V gene TRBV6-6 combines with J gene TRBJ2-1; D unresolved. Trimming took off 7 bases at V and 4 bases at J, with 14 bases between the two ends. Germline values: CDR1 MNHNY, CDR2 SVGAGI (reference sequence). This CDR3 comprises 14 residues. The CDR3 DNA is TGTGCCAGCACCCGCCGGCGAGGTTACAATGAGCAGTTCTTC. It is translated as CASTRRRGYNEQFF.

This clone was seen a handful of times. This sequence joins TRBV7-2 and TRBJ1-1, with D tentatively TRBD1 (5 bases). Trimming shortened V by 2 bases and J by 5 bases, and 15 bases separated the two germline ends. The V gene's germline CDR1 is SGHTA and CDR2 FQGNSA. The CDR3 sequence is 15 residues long. CDR3 bases: TGTGCCAGCAGCTTATACGGGGTATCAGGGACTGAAGCTTTCTTT. This codes for CASSLYGVSGTEAFF.

J is TRBJ2-5 and V is TRBV7-9; TRBD2 agrees at 9 bases. CDR3 length: 14 residues. V shed 4 bases, J shed 5 bases, and the junction held 5 bases outside the gene matches. Germline lookup yields CDR1 SEHNR and CDR2 FQNEAQ (reference sequence). This CDR3 reads CASSSSGIRETQYF. The CDR3 coding sequence is TGTGCCAGCAGCTCTAGCGGGATACGGGAGACCCAGTACTTC.

The chain has TRBV28 and TRBJ2-7; 8 nucleotides align to TRBD2. J was trimmed by 1 base and V by 5 bases; bases with no gene match: 7. Germline loops: CDR1 MDHEN, CDR2 SYDVKM. This CDR3 has 15 amino acids. CDR3 bases: TGTGCCAGCAGTAGTAGCGGGACGGTGTCCTACGAGCAGTACTTC. Protein sequence: CASSSSGTVSYEQYF.

This chain connects TRBV4-2 to TRBJ2-3; a possible D gene is TRBD2 (6 bases). CDR1 is LGHNA and CDR2 is YNFKEQ in the germline V gene. Trimming shortened V by 8 bases and J by 5 bases, and 20 bases separated the two germline ends. This CDR3 region has 15 residues. The CDR3 loop reads CASGTQARGGDTQYF. Written as DNA, the CDR3 is TGTGCCAGCGGAACCCAAGCGCGGGGTGGAGATACGCAGTATTTT.